A single sample gave rise to the 32 T cell receptor beta chains below, sequenced in a study of T cells after yellow fever vaccination. MiXCR was run by TCRdb on the 5' RACE reads, yielding one entry per CDR3 protein. The sample includes about 330,000 distinct CDR3 sequences, roughly 8.3% of them seen just once. Specimen: PBMCs, collected about 49 days after the first yellow fever vaccination. The receptor source for this set is a man between 18 and 35 years old who received the YFV17D yellow fever vaccine.

The chain links TRBV2 to TRBJ2-2, with 9 bases identical to TRBD1. With V trimmed by 8 bases and J by 0 bases, 7 bases remained unmatched. This CDR3 has 16 amino acids. CDR1 is SNHLY and CDR2 is FYNNEI in the germline V gene. Here the CDR3 DNA reads TGTGCCAGCGGCGGGACAGGGCAGGCGAACACCGGGGAGCTGTTTTTT. This codes for CASGGTGQANTGELFF.

This chain joins TRBV29-1 and TRBJ2-2; D not certain. Germline-derived CDR1 and CDR2 are SQVTM and ANQGSEA. CDR3 size: 12 residues. The V gene lost 2 bases and the J gene lost 5 bases, with 6 bases spanning the gap. CDR3 nucleotides: TGCAGCGTTGAAAAAGAAACCGGGGAGCTGTTTTTT. This codes for CSVEKETGELFF.

This clonotype was counted only a few times. The V and J genes are TRBV10-3 and TRBJ2-7; 8 positions agree with TRBD1. The CDR3 has 13 residues. The germline V gene encodes CDR1 ENHRY and CDR2 SYGVKD. Losses at the gene ends were 8 bases for V and 5 bases for J; bases not matched to a gene: 8. The chain's CDR3 is CAIDDQGAHEQYF. The CDR3 nucleotides read TGTGCCATCGACGACCAGGGGGCTCACGAGCAGTACTTC.

V is TRBV7-2 and J is TRBJ2-1; D is possibly TRBD1 or TRBD2 (6 bases each). V lost 3 bases and J lost 15, with 12 bases in between. CDR1 SGHTA and CDR2 FQGNSA come from the germline V gene. CDR3 length equals 11 residues. CDR3 DNA sequence: TGTGCCAGCAGCTTTTCGGGGGCGGGGTTCTTC. It codes for CASSFSGAGFF. Filled out from reference TRBV7-2 and TRBJ2-1, the complete variable domain reads GAGVSQSPSNKVTEKGKDVELRCDPISGHTALYWYRQSLGQGLEFLIYFQGNSAPDKSGLPSDRFSAERTGGSVSTLTIQRTQQEDSAVYLCASSFSGAGFFGPGTRLTVL.

This sequence joins TRBV10-3 and TRBJ1-5; D might be TRBD1 (5 bases). Trimming took off 3 bases at V and 1 base at J, with 13 bases between the two ends. This CDR3 region has 16 residues. The germline CDR1 and CDR2 sequences are ENHRY and SYGVKD. CDR3 amino acids: CAISEFQGQSNQPQHF. The CDR3, as DNA: TGTGCCATCAGTGAATTCCAGGGCCAAAGCAATCAGCCCCAGCATTTT.

This clonotype was detected many times. The rearrangement uses TRBV28 and TRBJ2-7; D is uncertain. The CDR3 totals 14 residues. V lost 3 bases, J lost 3 bases, and 12 bases lay in between. Germline loops: CDR1 MDHEN, CDR2 SYDVKM. The CDR3 sequence is CASSFQETYYEQYV. As DNA, the CDR3 is TGTGCCAGCAGTTTCCAGGAAACGTACTACGAGCAGTACGTC.

This clonotype was observed a handful of times. The V gene is TRBV19, the J gene TRBJ2-2; D is ambiguous. In germline, CDR1 is LNHDA, CDR2 SQIVND (reference sequence). The CDR3 length is 15 residues. V was shortened by 3 bases and J by 6 bases, with 14 bases between the two germline ends. The chain's CDR3 is CASSMGMGSPGELFF. The CDR3 coding sequence is TGTGCCAGTAGTATGGGCATGGGGTCCCCCGGGGAGCTGTTTTTT. The complete variable domain, with remaining parts taken from reference TRBV19 and TRBJ2-2, reads DGGITQSPKYLFRKEGQNVTLSCEQNLNHDAMYWYRQDPGQGLRLIYYSQIVNDFQKGDIAEGYSVSREKKESFPLTVTSAQKNPTAFYLCASSMGMGSPGELFFGEGSRLTVL.

This clonotype was seen more than once but under ten times. The rearrangement joins TRBV15 to TRBJ2-7; 8 bases line up with TRBD1. This CDR3 comprises 14 residues. Germline trimming cut 5 bases from V and 2 bases from J; bases unmatched to any gene: 5. CDR1 and CDR2 from the germline V gene are LNHNV and YYDKDF (reference sequence). The CDR3 sequence: CATSARTGPYEQYV. CDR3 coding DNA: TGTGCCACCAGCGCTAGGACAGGGCCCTACGAGCAGTACGTC.

The chain uses TRBV5-1 and TRBJ1-2, with D possibly TRBD1 on 6 matching bases. The CDR3 totals 16 residues. Trimming pared 0 bases from V and 6 bases from J, leaving 18 bases between. CDR1 is SGHRS, CDR2 YFSETQ, per germline. The chain's CDR3 is CASSLDTGKGKDGYTF. In DNA, the CDR3 is TGCGCCAGCAGCTTGGATACAGGGAAAGGAAAGGATGGCTACACCTTC. Supplemented by reference TRBV5-1 and TRBJ1-2, the full variable domain reads KAGVTQTPRYLIKTRGQQVTLSCSPISGHRSVSWYQQTPGQGLQFLFEYFSETQRNKGNFPGRFSGRQFSNSRSEMNVSTLELGDSALYLCASSLDTGKGKDGYTFGSGTRLTVV.

The CDR3 loop reads CAWSESGTTAFF. CDR3 nucleotide sequence: TGTGCCTGGAGTGAATCCGGGACAACGGCTTTCTTT. The chain combines TRBV30 with TRBJ1-1, with D possibly being TRBD1 (6 bases). The CDR3 runs 12 residues. Germline V gene lookup returns CDR1 GTSNPN and CDR2 SVGIG (reference sequence). V was trimmed by 1 base and J by 11 bases, leaving 14 bases between them.

This rearrangement joins TRBV7-2 to TRBJ2-7; a possible D gene is TRBD1 (6 bases). V was cut by 3 bases and J by 5 bases, with 8 bases left in between. This CDR3 is 12 amino acids long. CDR1 and CDR2 from the germline V gene are SGHTA and FQGNSA. The CDR3 loop reads CASSFEGDEQYV. The CDR3 coding sequence is TGTGCCAGCAGCTTCGAGGGGGACGAGCAGTACGTC.

The chain couples TRBV5-1 to TRBJ1-3; D call uncertain. From germline, CDR1 is SGHRS and CDR2 YFSETQ. V lost 3 bases to trimming and J lost 8 bases, with 15 bases between them. This CDR3 comprises 14 residues. For the CDR3, the DNA is TGCGCCAGCAGCTCTGCCTTCCGGTCGGACACCATATATTTT. Translated: CASSSAFRSDTIYF.

This clonotype turned up a few times. The rearrangement joins TRBV6-1 to TRBJ2-1; D is possibly TRBD1 (7 bases). The germline V gene encodes CDR1 MNHNS and CDR2 SASEGT. The CDR3 spans 14 residues. Trimming cost V 8 bases and J 2 bases, with 13 bases left between them. The chain's CDR3 is CASARDSAYNEQFF. CDR3 nucleotide sequence: TGTGCCAGCGCGCGGGACAGTGCCTACAATGAGCAGTTCTTC.

The chain recombines TRBV7-2 with TRBJ1-6; D is unclear. Germline CDR1 reads SGHTA; CDR2 reads FQGNSA. The CDR3 is 14 residues long. V lost 5 bases and J lost 6, with 11 bases in between. CDR3 nucleotide sequence: TGTGCCAGCAGCCGGGTGGAGCTTAATTCACCCCTCCACTTT. Amino acid sequence: CASSRVELNSPLHF.

In this sample, this clonotype turned up a few times. The rearrangement links TRBV7-8 to TRBJ2-2; D is possibly TRBD1 or TRBD2 (5 bases each). V lost 5 bases and J lost 13, with 17 bases in between. The CDR3 covers 13 residues. CDR1 SGHVS and CDR2 FQNEAQ come from the germline V gene. CDR3 loop: CASSRSGRKRLFF. The CDR3, as DNA: TGTGCCAGCAGCCGTTCGGGGCGGAAACGGCTGTTTTTT. Using reference TRBV7-8 and TRBJ2-2 for the parts outside the CDR3, the full variable domain is GAGVSQSPRYKVAKRGQDVALRCDPISGHVSLFWYQQALGQGPEFLTYFQNEAQLDKSGLPSDRFFAERPEGSVSTLKIQRTQQEDSAVYLCASSRSGRKRLFFGEGSRLTVL.

This clonotype appeared many times. The J gene is TRBJ2-3, the V gene TRBV24-1; a possible D gene is TRBD2 (7 bases). Trimming stripped 4 bases from V and 5 bases from J, with 12 bases between. CDR1 is KGHDR, CDR2 SFDVKD, per germline. CDR3 size: 14 residues. The CDR3 here is CATSDGGPGDTQYF. CDR3 sequence (DNA): TGTGCCACCAGTGACGGGGGGCCGGGAGATACGCAGTATTTT.

This clonotype came up a few times. The rearrangement uses TRBV20-1 and TRBJ1-2; D possibly corresponds to TRBD1 (5 bases). This CDR3 has 12 amino acids. Trimming left V 3 bases short and J 4 bases short, with 9 bases between. The germline CDR1 and CDR2 sequences are DFQATT and SNEGSKA (reference sequence). CDR3 sequence: CSASGTSYGYTF. CDR3 sequence (DNA): TGCAGTGCTAGCGGGACCTCCTATGGCTACACCTTC.

The chain carries TRBV7-6 and TRBJ2-6; D gene uncertain. V shed 7 bases and J shed 4 bases, with 11 bases lying between them. The CDR3 has 14 residues. Germline loops: CDR1 SGHVS, CDR2 FNYEAQ. CDR3 loop: CASTRTAGANVLTF. CDR3 nucleotide sequence: TGTGCCAGCACCCGCACTGCCGGGGCCAACGTCCTGACTTTC.

J is TRBJ2-3 and V is TRBV5-1, with D tentatively TRBD1 (6 bases). The CDR3 runs to 15 residues. Germline lookup yields CDR1 SGHRS and CDR2 YFSETQ. Trimming shortened V by 3 bases and J by 3 bases, and 14 bases separated the two germline ends. In DNA form, the CDR3 reads TGCGCCAGCAGCTCAACCCCGGACAGTACAGATACGCAGTATTTT. Its protein product is CASSSTPDSTDTQYF.

The table lists this clonotype with a few counts. V gene TRBV7-9 combines with J gene TRBJ1-5, with TRBD1 matching 7 bases. The junction had 9 bases not matched to a gene; V was cut back by 1 base and J by 6 bases. CDR1 is SEHNR and CDR2 is FQNEAQ in the germline V gene (reference sequence). The length of the CDR3 is 16 residues. CDR3 in DNA: TGTGCCAGCAGCTTAGGGTCCACAGGGGCGTCTCAGCCCCAGCATTTT. It yields the protein CASSLGSTGASQPQHF.

This chain joins TRBV7-9 and TRBJ1-2; no clear D gene. The ends were cut back, 5 bases at V and 8 bases at J, with 15 bases in the middle. CDR1 SEHNR and CDR2 FQNEAQ come from the germline V gene (reference sequence). The CDR3 covers 13 residues. Here the CDR3 reads CASSLPEARGYTF. The CDR3 region has the DNA TGTGCCAGCAGCCTCCCAGAGGCGCGAGGCTACACCTTC.

The chain joins TRBV5-1 to TRBJ1-2; TRBD1 might be the D (6 bases). V lost 6 bases and J lost 4, with 13 bases in between. Per germline, CDR1 SGHRS and CDR2 YFSETQ. The CDR3 has 13 residues. CDR3 region: CASNRDGGYGYTF. As DNA, the CDR3 is TGCGCCAGCAACAGGGATGGGGGCTATGGCTACACCTTC.

Written as DNA, the CDR3 is TGCGCCAGCAGCCAACGACTGACAGGGGGCACTGAAGCTTTCTTT. Translating gives CASSQRLTGGTEAFF. The chain uses TRBV5-1 and TRBJ1-1, with 9 bases aligning to TRBD1. Unmatched junction bases numbered 8, after V lost 4 bases and J lost 4 bases. The germline gives CDR1 SGHRS, CDR2 YFSETQ. The CDR3 is made up of 15 amino acids.

Only a few counts were recorded for this clonotype. The chain combines TRBV6-2 or TRBV6-3 with TRBJ1-1; D gene uncertain. The CDR3 is 13 residues long. Germline CDR1 MNHEY, CDR2 SVGEGT. V lost 5 bases, J lost 0 bases, and 7 bases lay in between. In nucleotides, the CDR3 is TGTGCCAGCAGTATCGACATGAACACTGAAGCTTTCTTT. Amino acid sequence: CASSIDMNTEAFF.

This rearrangement joins TRBV7-9 to TRBJ2-3; 9 positions agree with TRBD2. The CDR3 consists of 15 residues. Germline CDR1 reads SEHNR; CDR2 reads FQNEAQ (reference sequence). Trimming cost V 7 bases and J 0 bases; bases outside gene matches: 5. The CDR3 nucleotides are TGTGCCAGCACCCAGACTAGCGGTAGCACAGATACGCAGTATTTT. As protein: CASTQTSGSTDTQYF.

J is TRBJ2-5 and V is TRBV20-1; possibly TRBD1 or TRBD2 for D (5 bases each). CDR3 size: 13 residues. Per the germline V gene, CDR1 is DFQATT and CDR2 is SNEGSKA (reference sequence). Trimming took off 5 bases at V and 9 bases at J, with 19 bases between the two ends. The CDR3: CSAFPGPQGAQYF. In DNA, the CDR3 is TGCAGTGCTTTTCCGGGGCCCCAAGGGGCCCAGTACTTC.

The chain recombines TRBV20-1 with TRBJ2-7; TRBD2 agrees at 9 bases. The CDR3 length is 15 residues. Germline-derived CDR1 and CDR2 are DFQATT and SNEGSKA (reference sequence). V dropped 6 bases and J dropped 0; count of bases not matched to a gene: 9. The CDR3 nucleotides are TGCAGTGCCAGCGGGGGGCCCACAACCTCCTACGAGCAGTACTTC. This sequence encodes CSASGGPTTSYEQYF.

This clonotype was counted a few times. This sequence joins TRBV12-3 or TRBV12-4 and TRBJ2-1, with TRBD2 matching over 11 bases. Germline trimming cut 6 bases from V and 8 bases from J; bases unmatched to any gene: 12. The CDR3 is 16 amino acids. The CDR3 DNA follows: TGTGCCAGCAGCCCCATAGCGGGGGGGCCTCCCCATGAGCAGTTCTTC. Translating it yields CASSPIAGGPPHEQFF.

This chain links TRBV9 with TRBJ1-6; D might be TRBD1 (6 bases). The ends were cut back, 4 bases at V and 6 bases at J, with 14 bases in the middle. The CDR3 spans 15 residues. CDR1 is SGDLS, CDR2 YYNGEE, per germline. In DNA, the CDR3 is TGTGCCAGCAGCCCTCGAGACAGGCTTAATTCACCCCTCCACTTT. This codes for CASSPRDRLNSPLHF.

This clonotype was recorded at least ten times. The chain is built from TRBV7-2 and TRBJ2-5, with a weak D call TRBD2 (5 bases). Per the germline V gene, CDR1 is SGHTA and CDR2 is FQGNSA. This CDR3 comprises 15 residues. Trimming took off 3 bases at V and 3 bases at J, with 14 bases between the two ends. CDR3 residues: CASSFRWGEEETQYF. The CDR3, as DNA: TGTGCCAGCAGCTTTCGGTGGGGAGAGGAAGAGACCCAGTACTTC.

The V gene is TRBV9, the J gene TRBJ1-1; D possibly corresponds to TRBD1 (6 bases). This CDR3 contains 17 residues. Trimming removed 3 bases at V and 1 base at J, with 19 bases between. The germline V gene encodes CDR1 SGDLS and CDR2 YYNGEE. CDR3 DNA: TGTGCCAGCAGCGGACGCGTCAGGGGAAGATCGAACACTGAAGCTTTCTTT. It translates to CASSGRVRGRSNTEAFF.

The chain combines TRBV28 with TRBJ2-5, with D unclear. There are 16 residues in the CDR3. The ends were cut back, 4 bases at V and 1 base at J, with 16 bases in the middle. Per the germline V gene, CDR1 is MDHEN and CDR2 is SYDVKM. CDR3 sequence reads: CASSYWSVPPQETQYF. Here the CDR3 DNA reads TGTGCCAGCAGTTACTGGAGCGTCCCTCCCCAAGAGACCCAGTACTTC.